This T cell receptor beta chain was recovered during a study of CD8 T cells in ankylosing spondylitis. Whole-study results and caveats: Enrichment of disease-linked clones was reportedly significant in matched ankylosing spondylitis synovial fluid. Disease-linked clones, CD8+, were relatively rare in peripheral blood. Ankylosing spondylitis blood appeared to be characterized by a TCR beta motif of eight or nine highly homologous variants. In the blood and synovial fluid of reactive arthritis, some motif variants had been previously reported.

This clonotype has just one count. Antigen unknown. Generation of TCR beta libraries employed quantitative 5'-RACE incorporating molecular barcodes. A single record per CDR3 protein comes from TCRdb applying MiXCR to the 5' RACE reads. The sample includes over 600,000 distinct CDR3 sequences, around a fifth seen only once; the top ten take under 20%. Germline lookup yields CDR1 DFQATT and CDR2 SNEGSKA (reference sequence). V lost 2 bases and J lost 3, with 17 bases in between. The CDR3 has 15 amino acids. This chain joins TRBV20-1 and TRBJ2-7; D perhaps matches TRBD2 (6 bases). This clonotype was obtained from a male donor with ankylosing spondylitis. The source material was blood, either unsorted or a sorted T cell fraction (not recorded which). The CDR3 here is CSARSPGTSFYEQYF. CDR3 coding DNA: TGCAGTGCTAGATCCCCCGGGACTTCCTTCTACGAGCAGTACTTC.